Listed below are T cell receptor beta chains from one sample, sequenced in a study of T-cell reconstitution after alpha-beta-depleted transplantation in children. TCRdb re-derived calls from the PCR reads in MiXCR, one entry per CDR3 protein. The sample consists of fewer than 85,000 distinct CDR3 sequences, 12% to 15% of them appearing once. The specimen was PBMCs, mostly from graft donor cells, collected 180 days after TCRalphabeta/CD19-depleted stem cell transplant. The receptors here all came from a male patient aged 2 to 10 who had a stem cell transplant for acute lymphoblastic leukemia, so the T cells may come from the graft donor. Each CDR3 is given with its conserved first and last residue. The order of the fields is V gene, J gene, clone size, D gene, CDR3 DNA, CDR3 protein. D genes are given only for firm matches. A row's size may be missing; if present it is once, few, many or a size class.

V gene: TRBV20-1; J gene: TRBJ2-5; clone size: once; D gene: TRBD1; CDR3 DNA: TGCAGTGCTAACAGGGGAAGAGAGACCCAGTACTTC; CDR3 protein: CSANRGRETQYF
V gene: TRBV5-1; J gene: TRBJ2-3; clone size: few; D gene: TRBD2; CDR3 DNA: TGCGCCGCCCGACCGCGGTCGGGGAGGGTCCCAGATACGCAGTATTTT; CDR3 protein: CAARPRSGRVPDTQYF
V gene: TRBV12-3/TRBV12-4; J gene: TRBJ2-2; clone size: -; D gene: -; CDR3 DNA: TGTGCCAGCAGTTTACCTAACACCGGGGAGCTGTTTTTT; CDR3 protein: CASSLPNTGELFF
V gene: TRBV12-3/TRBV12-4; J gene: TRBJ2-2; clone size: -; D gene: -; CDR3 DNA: TGTGCCAGCACCCTCCTGACGAACACCGGGGAGCTGTTTTTT; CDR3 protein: CASTLLTNTGELFF
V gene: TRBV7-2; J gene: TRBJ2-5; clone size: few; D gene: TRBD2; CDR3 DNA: TGTGCCAGCAGTCGTAGCGGGAGCCTGGGGGGGACCCAGTACTTC; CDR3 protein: CASSRSGSLGGTQYF
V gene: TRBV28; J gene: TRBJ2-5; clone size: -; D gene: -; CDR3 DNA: TGTGCCAGCAGTTTAGTCTACTATCCTCAAGAGACCCAGTACTTC; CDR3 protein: CASSLVYYPQETQYF
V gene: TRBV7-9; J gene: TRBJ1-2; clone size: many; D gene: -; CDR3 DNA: TGTGCCAGCAGCTCTCCTAGGCGGTCCTATGGCTACACCTTC; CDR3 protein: CASSSPRRSYGYTF
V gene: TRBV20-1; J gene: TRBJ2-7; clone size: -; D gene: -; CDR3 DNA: TGCAGTGCTAGAGAGGCAGGAGGATTCGAGCAGTACTTC; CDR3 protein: CSAREAGGFEQYF
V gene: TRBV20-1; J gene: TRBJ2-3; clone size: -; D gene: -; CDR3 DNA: TGCAGTGCTAGCCTACTAGGGCCGTTTTCGCAGTATTTT; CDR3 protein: CSASLLGPFSQYF
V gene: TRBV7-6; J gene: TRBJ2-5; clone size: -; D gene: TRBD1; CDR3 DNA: TGTGCCAGCAGCTTAGTCCTAGCAGGGGGAGAGACCCAGTACTTC; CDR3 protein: CASSLVLAGGETQYF
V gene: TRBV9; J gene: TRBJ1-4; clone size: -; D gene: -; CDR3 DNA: TGTGCCAGCAGCGCAGGTGGGGGTGCTAATGAAAAACTGTTTTTT; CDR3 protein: CASSAGGGANEKLFF
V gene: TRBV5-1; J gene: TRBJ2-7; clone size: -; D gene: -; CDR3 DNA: TGCGCCAGCAGGAGGGACACCCTAATGGAGCAGTACTTC; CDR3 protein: CASRRDTLMEQYF
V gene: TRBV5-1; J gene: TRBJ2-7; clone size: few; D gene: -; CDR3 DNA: TGCGCCAGCAGCGAGCGCCCCGCTTCATACGAGCAGTACTTC; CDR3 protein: CASSERPASYEQYF
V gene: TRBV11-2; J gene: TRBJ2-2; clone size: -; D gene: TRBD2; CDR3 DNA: TGTGCCAGCAGCACTAGCGGGAGTTACACCGGGGAGCTGTTTTTT; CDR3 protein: CASSTSGSYTGELFF